This T cell receptor (beta chain) is drawn from a study of blood T cell repertoires in COVID-19. The table came from immunoSEQ multiplex PCR; TCRdb's copy has only in-frame clones and leaves some out. Among over 100,000 clones listed, around 81% were seen once. Germline V gene sequence: CDR1 ENHRY, CDR2 SYGVKD. With 5 bases clipped from V and 4 bases from J, the junction kept 6 bases outside the gene matches. The CDR3 is 15 residues long. The V and J genes are TRBV10-3 and TRBJ2-7, with 12 bases lining up with TRBD1. Sequences were obtained from peripheral blood. The source of this sequence is a human donor in a cohort sampled during active or convalescent COVID-19. The CDR3 sequence is CAISYRDRGQYEQYF. The CDR3 coding sequence is TGTGCCATCAGTTACCGGGACAGGGGGCAATACGAGCAGTACTTC.